The T cell receptor (beta chain) under discussion was sequenced for a study of T cell repertoires in cytomegalovirus infection. Overall study context: Shared public TCR beta signatures pointed to both CMV infection and a matching HLA type.

Study-wide results and limits: The study found HLA-C-restricted CMV-specific TCR beta clonotypes dominating the ex vivo response. Identification of carriers of CMV plus the relevant HLA was performed using cumulative public TCR beta family frequency.

This clonotype was recorded a few times. The antigen is undetermined. V lost 4 bases to trimming and J lost 6 bases; unmatched junction nucleotides: 13. Germline-derived CDR1 and CDR2 are SGHDT and YYEEEE. This CDR3 spans 16 amino acids. TCRdb itself ran the reads through MiXCR, one entry per CDR3 protein. Of nearly 650,000 distinct CDR3 sequences in the sample, 20% to 25% were seen once. The TCR originated in a human donor in good health (CMV status not recorded). Some clones in this sample may be carry-over from other donors' samples. Sequenced material: CD8+ T cells from PBMCs. The rearrangement links TRBV5-6 to TRBJ2-1; 7 bases align to TRBD2. CDR3 nucleotides: TGTGCCAGCAGCCCCCGCGTGGGGAGGGGCCGCAATGAGCAGTTCTTC. Its protein is CASSPRVGRGRNEQFF.